Below are 22 T cell receptor beta chains sequenced from a single sample in a study of glioma-infiltrating T cells after dendritic cell vaccination. Repertoires were generated with immunoSEQ multiplex PCR, while TCRdb's copy carries only in-frame clones and drops some. The repertoire has about 24,000 clones, roughly 90% of them found once; the top ten carry around 2.9%. Time point: after dendritic cell vaccination, including at tumor progression/relapse. The sequences come from blood, collected after dendritic cell vaccination. These receptors were obtained from a human donor with glioblastoma.

The genes are TRBV21-1 and TRBJ2-7; the listed D gene, TRBD2, was not tested against the DNA. TRBV21-1 is deemed a pseudogene. The CDR3 loop spans 15 amino acids. The CDR3 protein is CASSNGLAGRYEQYF. The DNA of the CDR3 is TGTGCCAGCAGCAATGGACTAGCGGGGCGGTACGAGCAGTACTTC.

For the CDR3, the DNA is TGCGCCAGCAGCTCCTTAGATGGCTACACCTTC. Residues: CASSSLDGYTF. V is TRBV5-1 and J is TRBJ1-2; D uncertain. There are 11 residues in the CDR3. Trimming cost V 3 bases and J 6 bases, with 6 bases left between them. Germline assignment: CDR1 SGHRS and CDR2 YFSETQ.

V usage is TRBV5-4 and J usage is TRBJ1-2; D is possibly TRBD1 (5 bases). The CDR3 sequence is 16 residues long. Germline V gene sequence: CDR1 SGHNT, CDR2 YYREEE (reference sequence). Trimming pared 4 bases from V and 0 bases from J, leaving 16 bases between. The CDR3 spells CASSGGRLTANYGYTF. In DNA form, the CDR3 reads TGTGCCAGCAGCGGCGGACGCCTGACAGCTAACTATGGCTACACCTTC.

The V call is TRBV4-1, the J call TRBJ2-5, with D possibly TRBD1 on 5 matching bases. CDR3 length: 15 residues. Germline CDR1 and CDR2: MGHRA and YSYEKL. The V end was cut by 0 bases, the J end by 1 base, with 9 bases between. CDR3 sequence: CASSQDRTLQETQYF. The DNA of the CDR3 is TGCGCCAGCAGCCAAGACAGGACACTCCAAGAGACCCAGTACTTC.

The chain employs TRBV6-6 and TRBJ1-3; 9 bases match TRBD1. Germline loops: CDR1 MNHNY, CDR2 SVGAGI (reference sequence). V shed 6 bases, J shed 4 bases, and the junction held 4 bases outside the gene matches. CDR3 length equals 14 residues. CDR3 in amino acids: CASRLGTGGNTIYF. In DNA, the CDR3 is TGTGCCAGCAGACTCGGGACAGGGGGAAACACCATATATTTT.

The genes are TRBV7-7 and TRBJ2-1; TRBD2 aligns across 7 bases. V lost 3 bases to trimming and J lost 9 bases; unmatched junction nucleotides: 2. The CDR3 contains 12 residues. Germline CDR1 and CDR2: SSHAT and FNYEAQ (reference sequence). The CDR3 DNA is TGTGCCAGCAGCTTGGGCGGGGGTGAGCAGTTCTTC. The encoded protein is CASSLGGGEQFF. Full variable domain (rest looked up from reference TRBV7-7 and TRBJ2-1): GAGVSQSPRYKVTKRGQDVTLRCDPISSHATLYWYQQALGQGPEFLTYFNYEAQPDKSGLPSDRFSAERPEGSISTLTIQRTEQRDSAMYRCASSLGGGEQFFGPGTRLTVL.

This chain links TRBV7-9 with TRBJ2-7, with 8 bases aligning to TRBD2. Germline-derived CDR1 and CDR2 are SEHNR and FQNEAQ (reference sequence). V gave up 5 bases and J gave up 2 bases; unmatched junction bases: 5. The CDR3 sequence is 14 residues long. CDR3 amino acids: CASSPGTSAYEQYF. CDR3 sequence (DNA): TGTGCCAGCAGCCCCGGGACTAGTGCCTACGAGCAGTACTTC.

This clone was observed a handful of times. V gene TRBV5-6 combines with J gene TRBJ2-5, with D possibly TRBD2 on 5 matching bases. Trimming shortened V by 0 bases and J by 4 bases, and 7 bases separated the two germline ends. CDR3 size: 13 residues. Germline loops: CDR1 SGHDT, CDR2 YYEEEE. The CDR3 here is CASSLVAGETQYF. The CDR3 nucleotides are TGTGCCAGCAGCTTGGTTGCGGGAGAGACCCAGTACTTC.

The chain joins TRBV5-6 to TRBJ2-7; D is possibly TRBD2 (6 bases). Germline CDR1 is SGHDT and CDR2 is YYEEEE. CDR3 length equals 15 residues. V was cut by 5 bases and J by 3 bases, with 18 bases left in between. The CDR3 coding sequence is TGTGCCAGCAGTCCCGGGGGAGTCACCGGCTACGAGCAGTACTTC. It specifies CASSPGGVTGYEQYF.

The genes are TRBV5-6 and TRBJ2-1; tentative D call: TRBD2 (7 bases). CDR3 length equals 17 residues. The V end lost 4 bases, the J end lost 5 bases, and 22 bases lay between the germline ends. Germline CDR1 SGHDT, CDR2 YYEEEE. The CDR3 protein is CASSPQGRGPINNEQFF. In nucleotides, the CDR3 is TGTGCCAGCAGCCCCCAGGGGCGGGGGCCAATCAACAATGAGCAGTTCTTC.

This CDR3 reads CASSYDRLGTGELFF. For the CDR3, the DNA is TGTGCCAGCAGCTACGACAGGTTGGGCACCGGGGAGCTGTTTTTT. The genes are TRBV11-2 and TRBJ2-2; tentative D call: TRBD1 (6 bases). Germline loops: CDR1 SGHAT, CDR2 FQNNGV. The CDR3 sequence is 15 residues long. With 4 bases removed from V and 4 bases from J, the gap between germline ends came to 13 bases.

This clone was detected a few times. The chain has TRBV29-1 and TRBJ2-4, with 9 positions matching TRBD1. CDR1 is SQVTM, CDR2 ANQGSEA, per germline. Unmatched junction bases numbered 11, after V lost 3 bases and J lost 14 bases. The CDR3 length is 13 residues. This CDR3 reads CSVDLGQGGVEYF. The CDR3 bases are TGCAGCGTTGATTTGGGACAGGGAGGGGTTGAGTACTTC.

The V gene is TRBV19, the J gene TRBJ1-2; D may be TRBD1 (5 bases). Germline loops: CDR1 LNHDA, CDR2 SQIVND (reference sequence). V was cut by 4 bases and J by 8 bases, with 17 bases left in between. The CDR3 runs 14 residues. CDR3 protein: CASSTTFQGGGYTF. The CDR3, as DNA: TGTGCCAGTAGTACTACCTTCCAGGGAGGCGGCTACACCTTC.

The chain combines TRBV30 with TRBJ1-1; tentative D call: TRBD1 (5 bases). The length of the CDR3 is 12 residues. Per the germline V gene, CDR1 is GTSNPN and CDR2 is SVGIG (reference sequence). V lost 5 bases and J lost 7, with 14 bases in between. The CDR3 bases are TGTGCCTGGGGACCGGCAGGGAATGAAGCTTTCTTT. Amino acids: CAWGPAGNEAFF.

The rearrangement joins TRBV18 to TRBJ2-7; possible D gene TRBD2, 5 bases. The CDR3 runs 17 residues. With 4 bases removed from V and 0 bases from J, the gap between germline ends came to 19 bases. Germline V gives CDR1 KGHSH, CDR2 LQKENI. The CDR3 loop reads CASSQTERDRSSYEQYF. In DNA form, the CDR3 reads TGTGCCAGCTCACAAACAGAGAGGGATCGATCCTCCTACGAGCAGTACTTC.

This sequence joins TRBV6-5 and TRBJ2-7; TRBD1 matches 9 bases. Germline CDR1 is MNHEY and CDR2 is SVGAGI. This CDR3 comprises 16 residues. The V and J ends lost 3 bases and 0 bases, in that order; junction bases with no gene match: 6. DNA of the CDR3: TGTGCCAGCAGTTATAATGAGGACAGGGGCTCCTACGAGCAGTACTTC. It specifies CASSYNEDRGSYEQYF.

This chain uses TRBV5-6 with TRBJ1-1; D might be TRBD1 (5 bases). This CDR3 is 15 amino acids long. Trimming took off 0 bases at V and 4 bases at J, with 13 bases between the two ends. Germline CDR1 SGHDT, CDR2 YYEEEE. The CDR3 loop is CASSLVGDFGTEAFF. CDR3 bases: TGTGCCAGCAGCTTGGTTGGGGACTTCGGCACTGAAGCTTTCTTT.

The chain combines TRBV7-2 with TRBJ2-3, with TRBD2 identical over 8 bases. Germline assignment: CDR1 SGHTA and CDR2 FQGNSA. Trimming removed 5 bases from V and 6 bases from J; junction bases left unmatched: 10. The CDR3 sequence is 15 residues long. The CDR3 DNA reads as TGTGCCAGCAGCCCTTTTCCCGGGGGGGCGGATACGCAGTATTTT. It translates to CASSPFPGGADTQYF.

The rearrangement uses TRBV6-5 and TRBJ1-2; 11 bases fit TRBD1. CDR1 is MNHEY, CDR2 SVGAGI, per germline. After removal of 5 bases from V and 7 bases from J, the junction contained 9 bases not matched to a gene. The CDR3 spans 15 residues. CDR3 nucleotides: TGTGCCAGCAGTGGGAGGGACAGGGGGAAAGGTGGCTACACCTTC. Translation: CASSGRDRGKGGYTF.

The gene calls are TRBV7-9 and TRBJ2-3; 10 bases map to TRBD1. The CDR3 extends over 15 amino acids. V lost 5 bases to trimming and J lost 3 bases; unmatched junction nucleotides: 5. Looked up from germline, CDR1 is SEHNR and CDR2 is FQNEAQ (reference sequence). The CDR3: CASSNRDRGTDTQYF. The DNA for the CDR3 is TGTGCCAGCAGCAACCGGGACAGGGGTACAGATACGCAGTATTTT.

The chain joins TRBV9 to TRBJ1-6; TRBD1 might be the D (6 bases). Germline lookup yields CDR1 SGDLS and CDR2 YYNGEE. Trimming pared 0 bases from V and 6 bases from J, leaving 10 bases between. The CDR3 contains 15 residues. In DNA, the CDR3 is TGTGCCAGCAGCGTAGAGGCCAGGGGTAATTCACCCCTCCACTTT. Translation: CASSVEARGNSPLHF.

V is TRBV6-5 and J is TRBJ1-5, with D unresolved. There are 13 residues in the CDR3. V lost 6 bases and J lost 7, with 13 bases in between. Germline V CDR1 and CDR2: MNHEY, SVGAGI. This CDR3 reads CASSKGGNQPQHF. In DNA form, the CDR3 reads TGTGCCAGCAGCAAAGGAGGGAACCAGCCCCAGCATTTT.